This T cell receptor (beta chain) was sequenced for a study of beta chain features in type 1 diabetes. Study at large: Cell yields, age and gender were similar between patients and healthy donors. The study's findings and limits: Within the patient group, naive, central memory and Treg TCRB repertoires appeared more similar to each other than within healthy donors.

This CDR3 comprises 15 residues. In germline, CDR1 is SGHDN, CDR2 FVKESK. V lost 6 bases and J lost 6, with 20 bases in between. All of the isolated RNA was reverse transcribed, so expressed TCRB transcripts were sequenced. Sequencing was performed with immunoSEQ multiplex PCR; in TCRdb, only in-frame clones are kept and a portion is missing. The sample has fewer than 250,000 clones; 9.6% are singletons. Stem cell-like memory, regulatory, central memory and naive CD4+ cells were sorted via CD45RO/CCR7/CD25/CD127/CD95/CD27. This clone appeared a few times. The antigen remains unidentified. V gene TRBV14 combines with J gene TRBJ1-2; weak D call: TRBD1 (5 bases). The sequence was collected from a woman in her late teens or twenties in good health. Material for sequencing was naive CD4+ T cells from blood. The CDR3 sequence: CASSSQGAVVNGYTF. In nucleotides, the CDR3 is TGTGCCAGCAGTTCGCAAGGGGCGGTAGTAAATGGCTACACCTTC.